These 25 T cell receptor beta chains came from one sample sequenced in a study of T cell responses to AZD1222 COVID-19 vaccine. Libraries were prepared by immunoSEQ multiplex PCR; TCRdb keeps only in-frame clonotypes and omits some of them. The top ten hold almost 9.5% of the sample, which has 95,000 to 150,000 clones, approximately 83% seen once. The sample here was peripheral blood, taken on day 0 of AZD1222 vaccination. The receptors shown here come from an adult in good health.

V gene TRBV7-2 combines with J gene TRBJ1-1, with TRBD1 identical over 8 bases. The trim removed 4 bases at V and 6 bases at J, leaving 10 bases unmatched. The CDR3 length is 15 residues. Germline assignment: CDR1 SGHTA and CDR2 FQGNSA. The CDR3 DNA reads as TGTGCCAGCAGCTACCTACGCCCGACAGGGGCTGAAGCTTTCTTT. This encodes CASSYLRPTGAEAFF.

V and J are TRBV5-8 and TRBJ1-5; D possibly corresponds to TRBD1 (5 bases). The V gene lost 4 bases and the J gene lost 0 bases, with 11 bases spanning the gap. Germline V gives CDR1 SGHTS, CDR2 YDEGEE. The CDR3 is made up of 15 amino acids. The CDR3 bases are TGTGCCAGCAGCAGAAGCAGGGATAGCAATCAGCCCCAGCATTTT. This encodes CASSRSRDSNQPQHF.

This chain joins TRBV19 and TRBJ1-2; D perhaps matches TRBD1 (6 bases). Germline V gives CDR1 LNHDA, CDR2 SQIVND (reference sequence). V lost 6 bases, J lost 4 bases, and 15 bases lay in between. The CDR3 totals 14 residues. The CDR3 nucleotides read TGTGCCAGTAGCCGCCCCGGGGGCGTCTATGGCTACACCTTC. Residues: CASSRPGGVYGYTF.

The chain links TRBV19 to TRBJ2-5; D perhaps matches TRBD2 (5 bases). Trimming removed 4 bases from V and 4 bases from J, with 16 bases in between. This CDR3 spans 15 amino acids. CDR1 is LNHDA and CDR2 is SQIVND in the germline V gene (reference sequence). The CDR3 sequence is CASSKSGETAETQYF. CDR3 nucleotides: TGTGCCAGTAGTAAGAGCGGTGAGACCGCAGAGACCCAGTACTTC.

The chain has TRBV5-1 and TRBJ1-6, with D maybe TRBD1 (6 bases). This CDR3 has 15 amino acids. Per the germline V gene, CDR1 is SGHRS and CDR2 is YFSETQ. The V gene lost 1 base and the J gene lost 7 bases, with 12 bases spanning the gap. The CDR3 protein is CASSLTGPANSPLHF. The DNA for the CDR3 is TGCGCCAGCAGCTTGACAGGGCCGGCGAATTCACCCCTCCACTTT.

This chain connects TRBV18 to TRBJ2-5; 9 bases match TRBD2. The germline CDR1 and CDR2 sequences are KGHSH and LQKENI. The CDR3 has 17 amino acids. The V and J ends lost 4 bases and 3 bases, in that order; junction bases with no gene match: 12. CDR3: CASSLFIAGAEEETQYF. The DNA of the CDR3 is TGTGCCAGCTCACTATTTATAGCGGGAGCTGAGGAAGAGACCCAGTACTTC.

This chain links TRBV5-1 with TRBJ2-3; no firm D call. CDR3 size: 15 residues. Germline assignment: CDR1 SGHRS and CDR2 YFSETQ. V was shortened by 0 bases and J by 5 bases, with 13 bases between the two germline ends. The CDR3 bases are TGCGCCAGCAGCTTGGCCAATCCGGTATTAGATACGCAGTATTTT. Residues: CASSLANPVLDTQYF.

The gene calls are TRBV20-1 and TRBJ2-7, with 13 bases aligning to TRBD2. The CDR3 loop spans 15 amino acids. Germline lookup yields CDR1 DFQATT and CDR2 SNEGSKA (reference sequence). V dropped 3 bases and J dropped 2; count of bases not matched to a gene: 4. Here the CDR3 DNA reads TGCAGTGCTAGTGGTACTAGCGGGAGGGCCTACGAGCAGTACTTC. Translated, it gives CSASGTSGRAYEQYF.

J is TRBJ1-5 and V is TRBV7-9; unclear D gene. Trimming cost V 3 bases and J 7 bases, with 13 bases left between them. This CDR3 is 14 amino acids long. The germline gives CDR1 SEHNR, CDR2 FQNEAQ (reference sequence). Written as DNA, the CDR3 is TGTGCCAGCAGCTTGGACGGAGGAGGACAGCCCCAGCATTTT. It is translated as CASSLDGGGQPQHF.

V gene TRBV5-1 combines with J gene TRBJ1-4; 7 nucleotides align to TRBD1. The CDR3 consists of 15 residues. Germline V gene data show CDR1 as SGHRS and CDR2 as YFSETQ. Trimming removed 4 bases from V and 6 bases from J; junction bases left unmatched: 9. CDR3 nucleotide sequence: TGCGCCAGCAGCATCCCCGGGACAGAGGATGAAAAACTGTTTTTT. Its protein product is CASSIPGTEDEKLFF.

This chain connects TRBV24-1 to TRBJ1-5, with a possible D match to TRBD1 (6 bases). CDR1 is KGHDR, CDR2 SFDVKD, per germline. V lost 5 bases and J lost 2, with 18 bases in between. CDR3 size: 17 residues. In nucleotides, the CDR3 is TGTGCCACCAGTGGTGGGCCTTGGAGGGGGGGCAATCAGCCCCAGCATTTT. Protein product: CATSGGPWRGGNQPQHF.

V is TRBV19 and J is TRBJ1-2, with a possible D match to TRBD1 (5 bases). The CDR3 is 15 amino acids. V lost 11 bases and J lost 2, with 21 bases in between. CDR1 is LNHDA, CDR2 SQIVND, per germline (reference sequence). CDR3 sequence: CASSRGVGRNYGYTF. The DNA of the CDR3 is TGTGCCTCCAGTCGAGGGGTGGGTCGGAACTATGGCTACACCTTC.

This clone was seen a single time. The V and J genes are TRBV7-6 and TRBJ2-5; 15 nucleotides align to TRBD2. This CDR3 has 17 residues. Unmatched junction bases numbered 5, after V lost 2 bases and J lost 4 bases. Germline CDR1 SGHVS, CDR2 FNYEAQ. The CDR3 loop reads CASSLPGLAGGIETQYF. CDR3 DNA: TGTGCCAGCAGCTTACCCGGACTAGCGGGAGGGATAGAGACCCAGTACTTC. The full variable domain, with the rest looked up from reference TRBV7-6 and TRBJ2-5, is GAGVSQSPRYKVTKRGQDVALRCDPISGHVSLYWYRQALGQGPEFLTYFNYEAQQDKSGLPNDRFSAERPEGSISTLTIQRTEQRDSAMYRCASSLPGLAGGIETQYFGPGTRLLVL.

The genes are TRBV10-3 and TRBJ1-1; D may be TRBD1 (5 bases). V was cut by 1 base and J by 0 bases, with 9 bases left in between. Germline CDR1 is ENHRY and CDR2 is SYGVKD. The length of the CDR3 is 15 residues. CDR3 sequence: CAISEFPGMNTEAFF. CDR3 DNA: TGTGCCATCAGTGAGTTCCCAGGGATGAACACTGAAGCTTTCTTT.

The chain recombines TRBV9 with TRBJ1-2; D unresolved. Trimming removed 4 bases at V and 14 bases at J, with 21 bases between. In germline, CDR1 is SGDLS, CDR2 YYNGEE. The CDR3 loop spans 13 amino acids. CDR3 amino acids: CASSPRPGSLLTF. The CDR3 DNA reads TGTGCCAGCAGCCCTCGTCCGGGATCTCTATTGACCTTC.

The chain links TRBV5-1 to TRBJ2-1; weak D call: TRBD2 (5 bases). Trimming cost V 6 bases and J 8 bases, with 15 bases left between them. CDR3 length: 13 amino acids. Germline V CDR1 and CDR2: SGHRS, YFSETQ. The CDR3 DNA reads TGCGCCAGCATTTGGGAGTCGATCGATGAGCAGTTCTTC. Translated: CASIWESIDEQFF.

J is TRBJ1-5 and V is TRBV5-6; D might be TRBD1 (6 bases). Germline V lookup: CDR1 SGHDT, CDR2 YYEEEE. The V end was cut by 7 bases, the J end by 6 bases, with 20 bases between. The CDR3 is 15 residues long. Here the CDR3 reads CASPTGKDESQPQHF. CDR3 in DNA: TGTGCCAGCCCTACAGGGAAGGATGAATCTCAGCCCCAGCATTTT.

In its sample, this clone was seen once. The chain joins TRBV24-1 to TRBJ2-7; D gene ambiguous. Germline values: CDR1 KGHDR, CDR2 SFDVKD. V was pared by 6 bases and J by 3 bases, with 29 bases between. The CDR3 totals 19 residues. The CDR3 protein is CATSIIRARPTERYYEQYF. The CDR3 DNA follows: TGTGCCACCAGTATCATAAGAGCAAGGCCTACCGAACGGTACTACGAGCAGTACTTC.

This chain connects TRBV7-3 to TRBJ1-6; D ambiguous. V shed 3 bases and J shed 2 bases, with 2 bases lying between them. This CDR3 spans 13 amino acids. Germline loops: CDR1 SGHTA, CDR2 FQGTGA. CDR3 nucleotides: TGTGCCAGCAGCTTGGCCTATAATTCACCCCTCCACTTT. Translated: CASSLAYNSPLHF.

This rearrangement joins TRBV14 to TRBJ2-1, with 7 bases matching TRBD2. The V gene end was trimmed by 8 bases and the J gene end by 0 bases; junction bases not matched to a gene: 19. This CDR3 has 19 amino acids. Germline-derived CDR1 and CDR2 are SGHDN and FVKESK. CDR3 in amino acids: CASAPGWRGSRSSYNEQFF. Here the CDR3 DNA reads TGTGCCAGCGCCCCAGGATGGCGCGGGAGCCGTAGCTCCTACAATGAGCAGTTCTTC.

For the CDR3, the DNA is TGTGCCAGCAGCTTAATATCGGTATTAGGGAATGAGCAGTTCTTC. Its protein is CASSLISVLGNEQFF. The chain is built from TRBV11-3 and TRBJ2-1; D uncertain. The CDR3 is 15 amino acids. The germline V gene has CDR1 SGHNT and CDR2 YENEEA. The V gene lost 2 bases and the J gene lost 7 bases, with 15 bases spanning the gap.

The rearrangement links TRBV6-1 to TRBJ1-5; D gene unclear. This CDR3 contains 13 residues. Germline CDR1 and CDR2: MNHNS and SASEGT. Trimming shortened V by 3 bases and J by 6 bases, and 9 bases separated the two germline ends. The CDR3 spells CASSDRERQPQHF. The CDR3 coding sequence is TGTGCCAGCAGTGATAGGGAACGTCAGCCCCAGCATTTT.

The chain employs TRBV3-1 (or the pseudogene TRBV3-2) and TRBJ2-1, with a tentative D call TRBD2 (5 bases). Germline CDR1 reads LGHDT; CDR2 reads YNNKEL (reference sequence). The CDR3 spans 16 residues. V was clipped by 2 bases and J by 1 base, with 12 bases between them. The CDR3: CASSQTAAASYNEQFF. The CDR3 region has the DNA TGTGCCAGCAGCCAAACAGCGGCCGCTTCCTACAATGAGCAGTTCTTC.

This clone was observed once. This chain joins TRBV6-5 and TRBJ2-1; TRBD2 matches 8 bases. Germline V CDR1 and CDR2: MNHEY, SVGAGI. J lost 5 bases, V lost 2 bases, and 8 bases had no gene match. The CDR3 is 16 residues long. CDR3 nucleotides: TGTGCCAGCAGTTACCTCAGCGGGAGCGACCACAATGAGCAGTTCTTC. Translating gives CASSYLSGSDHNEQFF.

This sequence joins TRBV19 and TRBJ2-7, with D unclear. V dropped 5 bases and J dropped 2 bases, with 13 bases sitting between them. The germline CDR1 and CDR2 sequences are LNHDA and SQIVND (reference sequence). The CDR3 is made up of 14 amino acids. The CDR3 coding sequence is TGTGCCAGTAGTTTCCCTGGACGGACCTACGAGCAGTACTTC. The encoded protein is CASSFPGRTYEQYF.